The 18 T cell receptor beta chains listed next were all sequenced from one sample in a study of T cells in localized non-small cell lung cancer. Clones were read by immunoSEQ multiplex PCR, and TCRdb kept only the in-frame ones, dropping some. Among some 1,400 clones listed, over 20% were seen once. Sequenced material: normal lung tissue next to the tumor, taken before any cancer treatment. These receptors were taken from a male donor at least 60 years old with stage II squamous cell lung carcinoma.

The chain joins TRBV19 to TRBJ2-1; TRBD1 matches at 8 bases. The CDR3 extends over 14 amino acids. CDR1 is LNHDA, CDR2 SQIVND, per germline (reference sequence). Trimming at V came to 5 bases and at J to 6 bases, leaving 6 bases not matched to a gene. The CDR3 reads CASSGQGVFNEQFF. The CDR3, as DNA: TGTGCCAGTAGTGGACAGGGTGTTTTCAATGAGCAGTTCTTC.

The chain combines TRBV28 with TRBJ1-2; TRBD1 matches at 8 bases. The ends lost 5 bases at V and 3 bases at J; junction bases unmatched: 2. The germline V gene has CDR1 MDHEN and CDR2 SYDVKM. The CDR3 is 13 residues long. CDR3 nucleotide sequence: TGTGCCAGCAGTCAGGGGGCGTACTATGGCTACACCTTC. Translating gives CASSQGAYYGYTF.

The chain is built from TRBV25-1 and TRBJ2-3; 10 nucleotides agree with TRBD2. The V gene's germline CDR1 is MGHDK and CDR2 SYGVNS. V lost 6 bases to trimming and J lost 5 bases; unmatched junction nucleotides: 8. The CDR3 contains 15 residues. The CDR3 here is CASRASGSLRDTQYF. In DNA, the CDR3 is TGTGCCAGCAGAGCTAGCGGGAGCTTAAGAGATACGCAGTATTTT.

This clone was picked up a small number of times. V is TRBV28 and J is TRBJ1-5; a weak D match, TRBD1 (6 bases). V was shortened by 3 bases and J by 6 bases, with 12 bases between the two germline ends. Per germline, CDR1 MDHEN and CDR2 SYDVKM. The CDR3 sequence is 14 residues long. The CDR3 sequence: CASSFYTGFQPQHF. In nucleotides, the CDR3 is TGTGCCAGCAGTTTTTACACAGGGTTTCAGCCCCAGCATTTT.

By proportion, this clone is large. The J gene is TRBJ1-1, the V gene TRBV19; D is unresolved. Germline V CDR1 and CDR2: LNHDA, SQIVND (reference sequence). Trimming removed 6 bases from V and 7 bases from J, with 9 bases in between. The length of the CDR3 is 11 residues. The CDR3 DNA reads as TGTGCCAGTAGAACAGCAAATGAAGCTTTCTTT. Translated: CASRTANEAFF.

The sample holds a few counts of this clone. The CDR3 loop is CASSIGQAGYGYTF. In DNA, the CDR3 is TGTGCCAGCAGCATAGGACAGGCGGGCTATGGCTACACCTTC. This chain joins TRBV11-3 and TRBJ1-2, with 7 nucleotides matching TRBD1. CDR3 length equals 14 residues. J was trimmed by 4 bases and V by 5 bases; bases with no gene match: 7. Per germline, CDR1 SGHNT and CDR2 YENEEA.

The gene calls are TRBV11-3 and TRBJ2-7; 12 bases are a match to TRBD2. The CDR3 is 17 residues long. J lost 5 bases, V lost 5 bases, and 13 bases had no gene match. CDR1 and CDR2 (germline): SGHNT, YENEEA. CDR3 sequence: CASSVRTSGIQSHEQYF. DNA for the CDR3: TGTGCCAGCAGCGTTAGGACTAGCGGGATTCAGTCACACGAGCAGTACTTC.

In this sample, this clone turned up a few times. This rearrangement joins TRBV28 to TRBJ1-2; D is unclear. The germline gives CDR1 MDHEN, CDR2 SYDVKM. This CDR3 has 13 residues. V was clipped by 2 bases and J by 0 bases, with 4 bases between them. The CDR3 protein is CASSLRANYGYTF. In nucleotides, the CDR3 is TGTGCCAGCAGTTTAAGGGCTAACTATGGCTACACCTTC.

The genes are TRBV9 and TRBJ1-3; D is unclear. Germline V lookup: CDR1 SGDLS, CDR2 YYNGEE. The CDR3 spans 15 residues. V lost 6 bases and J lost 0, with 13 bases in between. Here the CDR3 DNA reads TGTGCCAGCAACGAAGCGGGAGACTCTGGAAACACCATATATTTT. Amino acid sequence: CASNEAGDSGNTIYF.

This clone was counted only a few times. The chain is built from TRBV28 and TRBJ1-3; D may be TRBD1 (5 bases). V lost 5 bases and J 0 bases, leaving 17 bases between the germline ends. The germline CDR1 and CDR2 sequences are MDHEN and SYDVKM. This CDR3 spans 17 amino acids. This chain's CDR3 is CASSPPPGPSSGNTIYF. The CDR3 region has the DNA TGTGCCAGCAGTCCACCCCCGGGACCGAGCTCTGGAAACACCATATATTTT.

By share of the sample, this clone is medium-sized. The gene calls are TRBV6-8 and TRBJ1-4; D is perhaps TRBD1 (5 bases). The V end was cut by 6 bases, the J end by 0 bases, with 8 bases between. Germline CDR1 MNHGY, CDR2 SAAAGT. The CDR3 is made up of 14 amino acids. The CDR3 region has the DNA TGTGCCAGCAGAGACAGCGCAACTAATGAAAAACTGTTTTTT. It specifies CASRDSATNEKLFF.

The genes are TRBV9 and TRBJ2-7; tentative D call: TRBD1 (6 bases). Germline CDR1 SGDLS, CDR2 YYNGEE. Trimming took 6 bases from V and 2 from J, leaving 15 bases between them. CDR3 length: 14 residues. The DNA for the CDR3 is TGTGCCAGCAATCGACAGGACACTACCTACGAGCAGTACTTC. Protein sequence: CASNRQDTTYEQYF.

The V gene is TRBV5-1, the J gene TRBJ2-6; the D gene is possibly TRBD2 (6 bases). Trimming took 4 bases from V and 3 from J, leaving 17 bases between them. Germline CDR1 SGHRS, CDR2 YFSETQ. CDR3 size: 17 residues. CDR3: CASSPTLAGSGANVLTF. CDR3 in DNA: TGCGCCAGCAGCCCGACGCTTGCCGGGAGTGGGGCCAACGTCCTGACTTTC.

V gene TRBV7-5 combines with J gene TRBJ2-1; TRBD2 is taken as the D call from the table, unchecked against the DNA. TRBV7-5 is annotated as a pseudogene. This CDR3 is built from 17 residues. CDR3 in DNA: TGTGCCAGCAGCCCAATCGCGGGGGCGGGAGGTTTGGGGGAGCAGTTCTTC. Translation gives CASSPIAGAGGLGEQFF.

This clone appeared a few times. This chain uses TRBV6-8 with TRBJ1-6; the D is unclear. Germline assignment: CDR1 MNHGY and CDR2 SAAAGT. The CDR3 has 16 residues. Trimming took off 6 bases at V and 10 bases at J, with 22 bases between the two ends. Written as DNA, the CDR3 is TGTGCCAGCAGCGGTTTGACGGGTTCCCCCTCATCACCCCTCCACTTT. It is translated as CASSGLTGSPSSPLHF.

The CDR3 protein is CASSLGQGVRGEKLFF. The DNA of the CDR3 is TGTGCCAGCAGCTTGGGGCAGGGGGTACGGGGTGAAAAACTGTTTTTT. The V and J genes are TRBV11-3 and TRBJ1-4; TRBD1 matches 7 bases. J lost 7 bases, V lost 3 bases, and 11 bases had no gene match. Germline V gene lookup returns CDR1 SGHNT and CDR2 YENEEA. The CDR3 runs to 16 residues.

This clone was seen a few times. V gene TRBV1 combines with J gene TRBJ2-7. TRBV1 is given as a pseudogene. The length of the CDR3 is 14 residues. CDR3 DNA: TGCGCCAGCAGCCTCGAGCGACACCTACCCGAGCAGTACTTC. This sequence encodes CASSLERHLPEQYF.

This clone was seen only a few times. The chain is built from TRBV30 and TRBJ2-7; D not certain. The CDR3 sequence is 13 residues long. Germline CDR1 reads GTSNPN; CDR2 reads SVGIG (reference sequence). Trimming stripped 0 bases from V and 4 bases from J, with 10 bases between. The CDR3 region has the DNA TGTGCCTGGAGTGTATCGGCGGTTTACGAGCAGTACTTC. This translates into CAWSVSAVYEQYF.